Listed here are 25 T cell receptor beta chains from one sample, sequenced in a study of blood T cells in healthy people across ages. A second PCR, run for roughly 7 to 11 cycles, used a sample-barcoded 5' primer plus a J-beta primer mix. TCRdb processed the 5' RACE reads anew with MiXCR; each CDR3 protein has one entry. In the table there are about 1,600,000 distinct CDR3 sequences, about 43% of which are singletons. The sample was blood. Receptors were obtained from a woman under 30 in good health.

The CDR3, as DNA: TGTGCCAGCAGACGGGACACGGGGGATGGCTACACCTTC. Its translation is CASRRDTGDGYTF. The V call is TRBV2, the J call TRBJ1-2, with TRBD1 as a possible D gene (6 bases). From germline, CDR1 is SNHLY and CDR2 FYNNEI. The CDR3 has 13 amino acids. Trimming stripped 6 bases from V and 6 bases from J, with 14 bases between.

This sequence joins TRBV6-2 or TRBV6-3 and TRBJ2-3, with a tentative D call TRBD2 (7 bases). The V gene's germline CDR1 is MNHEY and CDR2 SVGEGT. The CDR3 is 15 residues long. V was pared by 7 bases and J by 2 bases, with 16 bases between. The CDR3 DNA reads TGTGCCAGCAACGGGGGGCGAAATTCCACAGATACGCAGTATTTT. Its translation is CASNGGRNSTDTQYF.

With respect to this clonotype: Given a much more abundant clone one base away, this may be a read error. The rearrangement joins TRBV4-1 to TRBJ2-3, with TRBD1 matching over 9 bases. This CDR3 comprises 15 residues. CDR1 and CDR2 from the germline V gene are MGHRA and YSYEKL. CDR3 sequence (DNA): TGCGCCTGCAGCCAAGAACAGGGGGCGGGAGATACGCAGTATTTT. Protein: CACSQEQGAGDTQYF.

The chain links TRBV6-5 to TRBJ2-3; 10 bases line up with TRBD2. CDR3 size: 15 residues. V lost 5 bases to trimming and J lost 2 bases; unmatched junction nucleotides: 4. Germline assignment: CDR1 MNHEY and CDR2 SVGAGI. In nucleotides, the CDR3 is TGTGCCAGCAGTCAACTAGCGGGGTACACAGATACGCAGTATTTT. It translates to CASSQLAGYTDTQYF.

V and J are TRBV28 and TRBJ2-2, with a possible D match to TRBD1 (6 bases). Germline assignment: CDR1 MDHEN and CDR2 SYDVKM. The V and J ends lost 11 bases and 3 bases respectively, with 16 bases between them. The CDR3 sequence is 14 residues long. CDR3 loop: CASKGRTDTGELFF. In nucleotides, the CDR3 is TGTGCCTCTAAGGGCAGGACAGACACCGGGGAGCTGTTTTTT.

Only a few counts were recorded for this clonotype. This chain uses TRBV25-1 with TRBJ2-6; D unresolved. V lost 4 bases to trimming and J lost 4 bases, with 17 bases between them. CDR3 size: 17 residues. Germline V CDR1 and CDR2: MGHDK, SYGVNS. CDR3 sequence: CASSVDGFRRGANVLTF. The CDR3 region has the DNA TGTGCCAGCAGTGTTGACGGGTTCAGAAGAGGGGCCAACGTCCTGACTTTC. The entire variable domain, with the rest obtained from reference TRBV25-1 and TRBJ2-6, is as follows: EADIYQTPRYLVIGTGKKITLECSQTMGHDKMYWYQQDPGMELHLIHYSYGVNSTEKGDLSSESTVSRIRTEHFPLTLESARPSHTSQYLCASSVDGFRRGANVLTFGAGSRLTVL.

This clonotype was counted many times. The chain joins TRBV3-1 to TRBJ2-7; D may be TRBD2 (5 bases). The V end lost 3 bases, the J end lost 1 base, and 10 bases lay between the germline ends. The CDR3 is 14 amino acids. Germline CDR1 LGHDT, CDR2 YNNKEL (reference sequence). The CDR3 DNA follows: TGTGCCAGCAGCCAGGGCGCGGGTTCCTACGAGCAGTACTTC. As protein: CASSQGAGSYEQYF.

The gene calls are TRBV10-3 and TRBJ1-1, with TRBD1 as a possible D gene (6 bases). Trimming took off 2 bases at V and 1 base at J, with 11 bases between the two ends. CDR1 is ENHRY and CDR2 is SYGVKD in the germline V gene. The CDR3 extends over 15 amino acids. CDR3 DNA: TGTGCCATCAGTGAGCCGGGACACCAGAACACTGAAGCTTTCTTT. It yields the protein CAISEPGHQNTEAFF.

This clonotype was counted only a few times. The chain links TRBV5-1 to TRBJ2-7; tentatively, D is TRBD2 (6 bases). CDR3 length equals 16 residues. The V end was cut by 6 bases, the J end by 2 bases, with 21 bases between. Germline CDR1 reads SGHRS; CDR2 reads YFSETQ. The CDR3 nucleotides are TGCGCCAGCACACCTGGGGGGACGGAACCAACCTACGAGCAGTACTTC. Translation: CASTPGGTEPTYEQYF.

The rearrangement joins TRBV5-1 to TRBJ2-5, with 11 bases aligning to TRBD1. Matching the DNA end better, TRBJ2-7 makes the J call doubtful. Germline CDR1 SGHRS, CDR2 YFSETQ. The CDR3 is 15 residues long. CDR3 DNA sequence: TGCGCCAGCAGCCCCCGGACAGGGGGCTGGTACGAGCAGTACTTC. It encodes CASSPRTGGWYEQYF.

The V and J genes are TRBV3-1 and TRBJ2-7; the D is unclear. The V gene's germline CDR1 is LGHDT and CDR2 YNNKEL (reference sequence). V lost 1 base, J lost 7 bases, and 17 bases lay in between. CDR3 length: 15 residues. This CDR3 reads CASSQGSSSYNEQYF. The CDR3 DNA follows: TGTGCCAGCAGCCAAGGGTCCTCCTCCTACAATGAGCAGTACTTC.

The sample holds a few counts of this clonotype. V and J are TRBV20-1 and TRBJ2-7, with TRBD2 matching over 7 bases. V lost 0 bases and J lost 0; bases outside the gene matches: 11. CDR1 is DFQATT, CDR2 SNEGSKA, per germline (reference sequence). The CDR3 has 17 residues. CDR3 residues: CSARELSQASGSYEQYF. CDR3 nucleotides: TGCAGTGCTAGAGAGCTTAGTCAGGCTAGCGGCTCCTACGAGCAGTACTTC.

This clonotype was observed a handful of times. The CDR3 here is CSASLYGEGQFF. The DNA of the CDR3 is TGCAGTGCTAGTTTGTACGGGGAGGGGCAGTTCTTC. The chain recombines TRBV20-1 with TRBJ2-1, with 7 bases fitting TRBD2. V lost 3 bases to trimming and J lost 12 bases; unmatched junction nucleotides: 8. The length of the CDR3 is 12 residues. Germline CDR1 DFQATT, CDR2 SNEGSKA (reference sequence).

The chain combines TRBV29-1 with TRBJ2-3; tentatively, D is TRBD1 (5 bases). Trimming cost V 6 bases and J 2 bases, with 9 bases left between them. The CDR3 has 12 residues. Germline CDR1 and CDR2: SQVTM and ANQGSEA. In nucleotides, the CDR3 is TGCAGCGTGACAGAAGTCACAGATACGCAGTATTTT. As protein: CSVTEVTDTQYF.

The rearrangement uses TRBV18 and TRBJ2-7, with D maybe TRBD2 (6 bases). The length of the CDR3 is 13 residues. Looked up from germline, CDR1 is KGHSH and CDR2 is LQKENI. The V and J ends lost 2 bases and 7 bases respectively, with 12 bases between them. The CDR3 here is CASSPSTRGEQYF. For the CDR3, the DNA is TGTGCCAGCTCACCATCAACCCGGGGGGAGCAGTACTTC.

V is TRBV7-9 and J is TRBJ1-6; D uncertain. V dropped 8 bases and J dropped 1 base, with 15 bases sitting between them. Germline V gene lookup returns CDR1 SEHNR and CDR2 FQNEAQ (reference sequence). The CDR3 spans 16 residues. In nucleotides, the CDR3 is TGTGCCAGCTTAGACCGTGGTCGGTCCTATAATTCACCCCTCCACTTT. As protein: CASLDRGRSYNSPLHF.

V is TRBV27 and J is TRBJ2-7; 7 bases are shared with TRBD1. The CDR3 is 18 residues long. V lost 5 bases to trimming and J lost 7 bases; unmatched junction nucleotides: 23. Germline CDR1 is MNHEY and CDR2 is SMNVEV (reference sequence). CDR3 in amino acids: CASSGYRGRTSSYNEQYF. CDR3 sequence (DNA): TGTGCCAGCAGTGGGTACAGGGGCCGGACGTCATCCTACAATGAGCAGTACTTC.

The CDR3 DNA reads TGTGCCAGCAGCCCAAGGGCGGAAGATTATAGGGTCAATGAGCAGTTCTTC. Translated: CASSPRAEDYRVNEQFF. The rearrangement joins TRBV7-2 to TRBJ2-1; no definite D call. CDR1 SGHTA and CDR2 FQGNSA come from the germline V gene. CDR3 size: 17 residues. V was clipped by 5 bases and J by 6 bases, with 23 bases between them.

CDR3 nucleotide sequence: TGTGCCAACCGGTCGGGACGGGACGACGAGCAGTACTTC. Amino acid sequence: CANRSGRDDEQYF. J is TRBJ2-7 and V is TRBV10-3; the D call may be TRBD1 or TRBD2 (5 bases each). Looked up from germline, CDR1 is ENHRY and CDR2 is SYGVKD. This CDR3 comprises 13 residues. V shed 10 bases and J shed 5 bases, with 18 bases lying between them.

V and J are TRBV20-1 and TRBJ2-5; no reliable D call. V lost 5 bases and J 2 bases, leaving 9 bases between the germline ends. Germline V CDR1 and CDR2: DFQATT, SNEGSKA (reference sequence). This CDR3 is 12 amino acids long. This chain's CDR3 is CSAGPIQETQYF. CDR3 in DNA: TGCAGTGCTGGCCCGATTCAAGAGACCCAGTACTTC.

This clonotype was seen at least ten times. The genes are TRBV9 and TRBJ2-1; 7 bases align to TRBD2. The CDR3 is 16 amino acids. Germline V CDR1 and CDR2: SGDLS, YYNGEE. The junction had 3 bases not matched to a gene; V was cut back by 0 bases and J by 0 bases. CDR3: CASSVGGGFSYNEQFF. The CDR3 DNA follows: TGTGCCAGCAGCGTAGGGGGGGGTTTCTCCTACAATGAGCAGTTCTTC.

In DNA form, the CDR3 reads TGCAGTGTGGGGGTTACACCGACCCTAAACATTCAGTACTTC. Protein: CSVGVTPTLNIQYF. This chain uses TRBV20-1 with TRBJ2-4; D possibly uses TRBD1 or TRBD2 (5 bases each). Germline lookup yields CDR1 DFQATT and CDR2 SNEGSKA (reference sequence). This CDR3 region has 14 residues. V dropped 7 bases and J dropped 6 bases, with 19 bases sitting between them.

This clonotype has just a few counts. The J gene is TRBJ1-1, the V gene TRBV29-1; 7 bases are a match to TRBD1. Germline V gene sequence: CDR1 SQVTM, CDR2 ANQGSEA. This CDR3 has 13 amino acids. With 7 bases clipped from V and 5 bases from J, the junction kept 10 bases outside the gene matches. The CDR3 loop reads CSARKQGSTEAFF. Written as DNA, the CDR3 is TGCAGCGCCCGAAAACAGGGGAGTACTGAAGCTTTCTTT. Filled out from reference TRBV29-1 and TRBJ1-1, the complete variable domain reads SAVISQKPSRDICQRGTSLTIQCQVDSQVTMMFWYRQQPGQSLTLIATANQGSEATYESGFVIDKFPISRPNLTFSTLTVSNMSPEDSSIYLCSARKQGSTEAFFGQGTRLTVV.

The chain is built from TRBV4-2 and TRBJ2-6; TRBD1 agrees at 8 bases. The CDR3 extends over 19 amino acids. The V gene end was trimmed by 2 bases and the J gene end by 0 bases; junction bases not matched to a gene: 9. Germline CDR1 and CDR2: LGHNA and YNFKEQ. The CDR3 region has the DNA TGTGCCAGCAGCCAAACCACCGGGACAGGCCTCTCTGGGGCCAACGTCCTGACTTTC. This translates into CASSQTTGTGLSGANVLTF.

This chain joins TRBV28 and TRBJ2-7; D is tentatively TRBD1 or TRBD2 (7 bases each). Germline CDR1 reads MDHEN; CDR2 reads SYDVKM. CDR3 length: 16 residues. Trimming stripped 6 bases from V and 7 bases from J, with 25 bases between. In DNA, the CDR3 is TGTGCCAGCAGCCCCCCTGGGGGAGGGGGCCACAATGAGCAGTACTTC. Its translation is CASSPPGGGGHNEQYF.